A selection of T cell receptor beta chains follows, all from one sample in a study of shared clonotypes between healthy human individuals. Clones were read by immunoSEQ multiplex PCR, and TCRdb kept only the in-frame ones, dropping some. The sample holds more than 400,000 clones, about 84% seen once. Sequenced sample: PBMCs. All receptors come from a middle-aged woman in good health. Some clones in this sample may be carry-over from other donors' samples. Both conserved end residues are part of each CDR3. The D gene is left open where the match is weak. A row's size may be missing; if present it is once, few, many or a size class.

clone size	V gene	J gene	D gene	CDR3 DNA	CDR3 protein
.	TRBV25-1	TRBJ2-1	.	TGTGCCAGCAGTGAATCGGGAAACTCCTACAATGAGCAGTTCTTC	CASSESGNSYNEQFF
few	TRBV28	TRBJ2-5	TRBD1	TGTGCCAGCAGCGGGACAGGGGGGCACCAAGAGACCCAGTACTTC	CASSGTGGHQETQYF
.	TRBV27	TRBJ2-7	TRBD2	TGTGCCAGCAGTCCCAACGGAGCGGGAGGAACCTACGAGCAGTACTTC	CASSPNGAGGTYEQYF
.	TRBV18	TRBJ2-2	.	TGTGCCAGCTCACTGCTCGAACCGGGAGTGACGGGCGGGGAGCTGTTTTTT	CASSLLEPGVTGGELFF
.	TRBV7-9	TRBJ2-7	TRBD2	TGTGCCAGCAGCTTAGCCCTCAACCAACTAGCGGACTCTCCCTACGAGCAGTACTTC	CASSLALNQLADSPYEQYF
.	TRBV27	TRBJ2-7	TRBD1	TGTGCCAGCAGTAGGCGGACAGGGGGCTTTGGCGAGCAGTACTTC	CASSRRTGGFGEQYF
.	TRBV7-3	TRBJ2-1	TRBD2	TGTGCCAGCAGCTTAGGCGGGAGTGGTCCACGTGAGCAGTTCTTC	CASSLGGSGPREQFF
.	TRBV6-1	TRBJ2-1	TRBD2	TGTGCCAGCAGTGAGCTAGCGGTAAACTCCTACAATGAGCAGTTCTTC	CASSELAVNSYNEQFF
.	TRBV9	TRBJ1-2	.	TGTGCCAGCAGCGTAGCGGGTGGATCGGGCTACACCTTC	CASSVAGGSGYTF
.	TRBV6-6	TRBJ2-5	TRBD2	TGTGCCAGCGGGAGGCTAGCGGGACGATTGGAGACCCAGTACTTC	CASGRLAGRLETQYF
.	TRBV18	TRBJ2-5	TRBD2	TGTGCCAGCTCACCTACTAGCGGGAGCCGCCAAGAGACCCAGTACTTC	CASSPTSGSRQETQYF
once	TRBV28	TRBJ1-1	.	TGTGCCAGCAGCCTGCGGGTAATCACTGAAGCTTTCTTT	CASSLRVITEAFF
.	TRBV4-2	TRBJ2-7	TRBD2	TGTGCCAGCAGCCAAGAGTGGGCGGGAGGGCCTTTCGTACACGAGCAGTACTTC	CASSQEWAGGPFVHEQYF
.	TRBV27	TRBJ1-4	.	TGTGCCAGCAGTTTAGCGGTCAGCTTAGGAAAACTGTTTTTT	CASSLAVSLGKLFF
.	TRBV27	TRBJ2-2	.	TGTGCCAGCCGAACGCCGGGGCAAGGGAACACCGGGGAGCTGTTTTTT	CASRTPGQGNTGELFF
.	TRBV10-2	TRBJ2-7	TRBD2	TGCGCCAGCAGCGCTAGCGGGAGGGCGTCCGAGCAGTACTTC	CASSASGRASEQYF
.	TRBV6-5	TRBJ2-5	.	TGTGCCAGCAGCCCCCCAGGCGCGGAGACCCAGTACTTC	CASSPPGAETQYF
.	TRBV29-1	TRBJ2-7	.	TGCAGCGTTGCGACAGGCCGCGACCTCTACGAGCAGTACTTC	CSVATGRDLYEQYF
.	TRBV2	TRBJ1-1	.	TGTGCCAGGTTACAGGAGAGGAACACTGAAGCTTTCTTT	CARLQERNTEAFF
.	TRBV28	TRBJ1-1	.	TGTGCCAGCAGTTGGACAGTCGTCGCTGAAGCTTTCTTT	CASSWTVVAEAFF
.	TRBV13	TRBJ1-1	.	TGTGCCAGCAGGAAAGGGGGGCAGGGATCAGGAGCTTTCTTT	CASRKGGQGSGAFF
.	TRBV15	TRBJ1-2	.	TGTGCCACCAGCCGCGGCCAAACCAATGGCTACACCTTC	CATSRGQTNGYTF
.	TRBV18	TRBJ2-7	TRBD1	TGTGCCAGCTCACCGGACAGGTGGCTCTACGAGCAGTACTTC	CASSPDRWLYEQYF
few	TRBV18	TRBJ1-4	.	TGTGCCAGCTCACGGGACCTTAATGAAAAACTGTTTTTT	CASSRDLNEKLFF
.	TRBV5-1	TRBJ2-1	TRBD2	TGCGCCAGCAGCTTGACTAGCGGAAGTAGTAATGAGCAGTTCTTC	CASSLTSGSSNEQFF
.	TRBV7-8	TRBJ1-5	.	TGTGCCAGCAGCTGGGGACAAAGCAATCAGCCCCAGCATTTT	CASSWGQSNQPQHF
.	TRBV9	TRBJ2-5	.	TGTGCCAGCAGACCTTGGACAGTTTCCCAAGAGACCCAGTACTTC	CASRPWTVSQETQYF
.	TRBV7-9	TRBJ1-4	.	TGTGCCAGCAGCTTAGCGCGGGCGCTTGAGGAAAAACTGTTTTTT	CASSLARALEEKLFF
.	TRBV29-1	TRBJ2-2	TRBD2	TGCAGCGTCGCCCCTAGCGGGAGTTTCGGGGAGCTGTTTTTT	CSVAPSGSFGELFF
.	TRBV6-1	TRBJ2-1	.	TGTGCCACCCGACTAGTCAATGAGCAGTTCTTC	CATRLVNEQFF